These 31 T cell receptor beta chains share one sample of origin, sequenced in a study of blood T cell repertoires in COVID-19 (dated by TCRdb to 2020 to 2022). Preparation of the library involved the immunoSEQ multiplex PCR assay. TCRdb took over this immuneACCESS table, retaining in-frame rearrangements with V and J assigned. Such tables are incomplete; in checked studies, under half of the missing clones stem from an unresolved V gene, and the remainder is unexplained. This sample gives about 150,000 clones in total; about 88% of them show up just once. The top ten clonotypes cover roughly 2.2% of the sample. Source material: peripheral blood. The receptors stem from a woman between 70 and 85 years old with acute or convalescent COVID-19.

CDR3 nucleotides: TGCGCCAGCAGCCACATAACTAGCGGCGAGCAGTACGTC. Translation gives CASSHITSGEQYV. The chain joins TRBV4-1 to TRBJ2-7; 8 positions match TRBD2. Germline trimming cut 3 bases from V and 6 bases from J; bases unmatched to any gene: 4. CDR3 length: 13 amino acids. Looked up from germline, CDR1 is MGHRA and CDR2 is YSYEKL.

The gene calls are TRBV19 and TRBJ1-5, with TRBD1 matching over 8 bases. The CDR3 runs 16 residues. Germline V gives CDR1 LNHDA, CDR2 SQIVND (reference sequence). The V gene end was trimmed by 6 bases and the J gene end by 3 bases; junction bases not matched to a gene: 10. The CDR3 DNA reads TGTGCCAGTAGCCCCGGAGGGGACAGGAACAATCAGCCCCAGCATTTT. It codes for CASSPGGDRNNQPQHF.

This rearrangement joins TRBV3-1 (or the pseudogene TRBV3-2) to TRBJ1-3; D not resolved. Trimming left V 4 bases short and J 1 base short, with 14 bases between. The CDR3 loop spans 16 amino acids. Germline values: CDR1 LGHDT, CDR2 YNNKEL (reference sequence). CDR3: CASSPWALRSGNTIYF. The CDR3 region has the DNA TGTGCCAGCAGCCCCTGGGCCCTCCGATCTGGAAACACCATATATTTT.

As DNA, the CDR3 is TGTGCCAGTAGTGGGGGGACTAGCTTCAGCACAGATACGCAGTATTTT. Translation gives CASSGGTSFSTDTQYF. The J gene is TRBJ2-3, the V gene TRBV19; 9 nucleotides align to TRBD2. The CDR3 covers 16 residues. Germline CDR1 is LNHDA and CDR2 is SQIVND (reference sequence). After removal of 5 bases from V and 0 bases from J, the junction contained 6 bases not matched to a gene.

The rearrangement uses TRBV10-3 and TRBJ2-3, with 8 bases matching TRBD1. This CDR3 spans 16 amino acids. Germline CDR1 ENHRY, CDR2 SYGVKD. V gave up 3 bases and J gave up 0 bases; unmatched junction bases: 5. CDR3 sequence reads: CAISEGQGPSTDTQYF. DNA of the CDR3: TGTGCCATCAGTGAAGGACAGGGACCTAGCACAGATACGCAGTATTTT.

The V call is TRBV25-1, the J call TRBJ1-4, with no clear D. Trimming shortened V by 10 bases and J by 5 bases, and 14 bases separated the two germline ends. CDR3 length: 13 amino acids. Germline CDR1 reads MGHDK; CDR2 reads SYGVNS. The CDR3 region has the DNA TGTGCCACCCGGCATTCGGGGAATGAAAAACTGTTTTTT. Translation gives CATRHSGNEKLFF.

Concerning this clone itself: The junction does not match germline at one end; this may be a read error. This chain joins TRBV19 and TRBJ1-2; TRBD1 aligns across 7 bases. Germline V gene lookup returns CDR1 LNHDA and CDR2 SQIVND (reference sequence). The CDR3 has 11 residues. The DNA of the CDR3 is TGTGCCAGTAGTTCGGGACAGTTCCACTCCTTC. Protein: CASSSGQFHSF.

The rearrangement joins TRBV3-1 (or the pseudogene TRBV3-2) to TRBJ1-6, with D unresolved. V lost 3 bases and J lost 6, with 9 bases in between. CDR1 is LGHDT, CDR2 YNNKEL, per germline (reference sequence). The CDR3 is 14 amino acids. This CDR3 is CASSQSQVNSPLHF. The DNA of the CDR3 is TGTGCCAGCAGCCAGAGTCAGGTTAATTCACCCCTCCACTTT.

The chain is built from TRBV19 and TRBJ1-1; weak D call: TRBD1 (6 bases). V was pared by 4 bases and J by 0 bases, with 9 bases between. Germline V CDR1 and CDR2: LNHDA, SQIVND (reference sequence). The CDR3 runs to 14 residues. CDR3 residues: CASSKGGLNTEAFF. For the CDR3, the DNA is TGTGCCAGTAGTAAGGGGGGGCTGAACACTGAAGCTTTCTTT.

The CDR3 DNA is TGTGCCAGCTCAACTAGACAGGCCTTCACTGAAGCTTTCTTT. Translation: CASSTRQAFTEAFF. The chain joins TRBV18 to TRBJ1-1, with D maybe TRBD1 (6 bases). V lost 5 bases and J lost 4, with 14 bases in between. The CDR3 is 14 residues long. Germline V gene sequence: CDR1 KGHSH, CDR2 LQKENI. Together with reference TRBV18 and TRBJ1-1, the CDR3 gives the full variable domain: NAGVMQNPRHLVRRRGQEARLRCSPMKGHSHVYWYRQLPEEGLKFMVYLQKENIIDESGMPKERFSAEFPKEGPSILRIQQVVRGDSAAYFCASSTRQAFTEAFFGQGTRLTVV.

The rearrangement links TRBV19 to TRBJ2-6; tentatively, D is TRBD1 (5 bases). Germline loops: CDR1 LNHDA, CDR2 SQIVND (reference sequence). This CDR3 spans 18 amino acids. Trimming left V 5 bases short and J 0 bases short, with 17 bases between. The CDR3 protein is CASSGQGNDFSGANVLTF. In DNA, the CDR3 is TGTGCCAGTAGTGGGCAGGGCAATGATTTCTCTGGGGCCAACGTCCTGACTTTC.

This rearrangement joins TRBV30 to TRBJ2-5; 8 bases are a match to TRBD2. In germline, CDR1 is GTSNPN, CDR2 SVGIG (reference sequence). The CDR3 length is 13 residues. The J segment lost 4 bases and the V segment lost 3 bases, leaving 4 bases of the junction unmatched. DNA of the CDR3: TGTGCCTGGAGCGGGACTAGAAGAGAGACCCAGTACTTC. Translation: CAWSGTRRETQYF. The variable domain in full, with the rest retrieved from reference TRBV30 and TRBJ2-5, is SQTIHQWPATLVQPVGSPLSLECTVEGTSNPNLYWYRQAAGRGLQLLFYSVGIGQISSEVPQNLSASRPQDRQFILSSKKLLLSDSGFYLCAWSGTRRETQYFGPGTRLLVL.

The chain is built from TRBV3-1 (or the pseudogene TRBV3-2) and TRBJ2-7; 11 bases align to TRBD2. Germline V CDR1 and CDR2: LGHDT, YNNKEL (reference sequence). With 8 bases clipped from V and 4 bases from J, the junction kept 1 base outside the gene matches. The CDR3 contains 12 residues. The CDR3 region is CASASGGYEQYF. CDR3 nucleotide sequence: TGTGCCAGCGCTAGCGGGGGGTACGAGCAGTACTTC.

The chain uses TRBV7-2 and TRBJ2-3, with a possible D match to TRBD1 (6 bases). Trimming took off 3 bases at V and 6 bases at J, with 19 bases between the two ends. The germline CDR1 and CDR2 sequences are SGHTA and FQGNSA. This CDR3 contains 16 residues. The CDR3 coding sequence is TGTGCCAGCAGCTTGGACAGCTCCTTCGGCCTCGATACGCAGTATTTT. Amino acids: CASSLDSSFGLDTQYF.

CDR3 sequence reads: CASSVDGGPGNTIYF. Written as DNA, the CDR3 is TGTGCCAGCAGCGTAGACGGAGGTCCTGGAAACACCATATATTTT. V is TRBV9 and J is TRBJ1-3; D is ambiguous. The germline gives CDR1 SGDLS, CDR2 YYNGEE. V lost 0 bases and J lost 2, with 9 bases in between. CDR3 length: 15 amino acids. The whole variable domain, filled in from reference TRBV9 and TRBJ1-3, reads DSGVTQTPKHLITATGQRVTLRCSPRSGDLSVYWYQQSLDQGLQFLIQYYNGEERAKGNILERFSAQQFPDLHSELNLSSLELGDSALYFCASSVDGGPGNTIYFGEGSWLTVV.

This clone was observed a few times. The CDR3 DNA sequence: TGCGCCAGTCTCCCGGGACAGGGACTAACCACCGGGGAGCTGTTTTTT. Translation: CASLPGQGLTTGELFF. The V and J genes are TRBV5-1 and TRBJ2-2, with 9 bases matching TRBD1. Germline CDR1 SGHRS, CDR2 YFSETQ. J lost 4 bases, V lost 8 bases, and 12 bases had no gene match. CDR3 length: 16 amino acids.

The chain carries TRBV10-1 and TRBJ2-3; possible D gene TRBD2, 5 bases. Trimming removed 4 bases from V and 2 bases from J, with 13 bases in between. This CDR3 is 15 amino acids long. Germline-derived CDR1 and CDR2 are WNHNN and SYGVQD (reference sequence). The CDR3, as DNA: TGCGCCAGCAGTGGCAGCGGCAGCAACACAGATACGCAGTATTTT. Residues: CASSGSGSNTDTQYF.

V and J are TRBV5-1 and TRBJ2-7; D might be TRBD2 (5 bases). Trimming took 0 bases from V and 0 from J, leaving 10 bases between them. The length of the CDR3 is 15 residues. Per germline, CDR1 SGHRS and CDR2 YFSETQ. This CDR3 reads CASSLGWGDSYEQYF. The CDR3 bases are TGCGCCAGCAGCTTGGGGTGGGGAGACTCCTACGAGCAGTACTTC.

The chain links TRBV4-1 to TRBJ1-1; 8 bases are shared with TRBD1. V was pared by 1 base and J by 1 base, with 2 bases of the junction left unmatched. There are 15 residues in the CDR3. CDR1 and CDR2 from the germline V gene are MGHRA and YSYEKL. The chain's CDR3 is CASSQADRGNTEAFF. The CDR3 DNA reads TGCGCCAGCAGCCAAGCCGACAGGGGGAACACTGAAGCTTTCTTT.

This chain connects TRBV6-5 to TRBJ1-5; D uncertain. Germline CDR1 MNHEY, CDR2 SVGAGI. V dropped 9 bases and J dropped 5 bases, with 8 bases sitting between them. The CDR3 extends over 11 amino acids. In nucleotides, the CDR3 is TGTGCCAGTAGACTCGATCAGCCCCAGCATTTT. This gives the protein CASRLDQPQHF.

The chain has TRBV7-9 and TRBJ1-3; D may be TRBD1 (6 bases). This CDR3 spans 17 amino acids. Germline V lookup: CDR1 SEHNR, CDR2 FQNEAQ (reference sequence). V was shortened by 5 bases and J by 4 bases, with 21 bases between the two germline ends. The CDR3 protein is CASSAEGGRFLGNTIYF. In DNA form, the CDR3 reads TGTGCCAGCAGCGCAGAGGGGGGGCGATTCCTCGGAAACACCATATATTTT.

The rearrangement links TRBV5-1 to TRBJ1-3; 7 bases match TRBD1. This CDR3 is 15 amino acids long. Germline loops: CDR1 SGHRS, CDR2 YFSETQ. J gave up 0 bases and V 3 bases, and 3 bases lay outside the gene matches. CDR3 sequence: CASSYGTDSGNTIYF. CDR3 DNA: TGCGCCAGCAGCTACGGGACAGACTCTGGAAACACCATATATTTT.

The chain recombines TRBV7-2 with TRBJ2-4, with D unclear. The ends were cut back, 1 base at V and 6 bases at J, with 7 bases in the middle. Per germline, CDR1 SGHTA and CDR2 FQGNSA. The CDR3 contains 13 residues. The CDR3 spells CASSLGFGNIQYF. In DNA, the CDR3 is TGTGCCAGCAGCTTAGGGTTCGGAAACATTCAGTACTTC.

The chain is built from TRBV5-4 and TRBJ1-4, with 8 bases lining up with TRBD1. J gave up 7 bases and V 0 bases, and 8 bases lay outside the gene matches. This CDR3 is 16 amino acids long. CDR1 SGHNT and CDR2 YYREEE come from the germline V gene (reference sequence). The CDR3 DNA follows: TGTGCCAGCAGCTTGGTGGGGGGGACAGGCTCTGAAAAACTGTTTTTT. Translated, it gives CASSLVGGTGSEKLFF.

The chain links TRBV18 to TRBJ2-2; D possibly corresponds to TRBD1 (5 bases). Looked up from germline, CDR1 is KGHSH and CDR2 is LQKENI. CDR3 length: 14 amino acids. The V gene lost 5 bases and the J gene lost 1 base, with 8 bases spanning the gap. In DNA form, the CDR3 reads TGTGCCAGCTCAAAAACAGGGAACACCGGGGAGCTGTTTTTT. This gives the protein CASSKTGNTGELFF.

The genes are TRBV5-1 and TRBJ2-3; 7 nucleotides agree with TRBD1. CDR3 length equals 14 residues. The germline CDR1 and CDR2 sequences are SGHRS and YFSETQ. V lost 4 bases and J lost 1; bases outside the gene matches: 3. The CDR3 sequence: CASSLQGGTDTQYF. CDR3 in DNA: TGCGCCAGCAGCCTTCAGGGGGGCACAGATACGCAGTATTTT. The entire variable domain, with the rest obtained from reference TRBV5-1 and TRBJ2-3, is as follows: KAGVTQTPRYLIKTRGQQVTLSCSPISGHRSVSWYQQTPGQGLQFLFEYFSETQRNKGNFPGRFSGRQFSNSRSEMNVSTLELGDSALYLCASSLQGGTDTQYFGPGTRLTVL.

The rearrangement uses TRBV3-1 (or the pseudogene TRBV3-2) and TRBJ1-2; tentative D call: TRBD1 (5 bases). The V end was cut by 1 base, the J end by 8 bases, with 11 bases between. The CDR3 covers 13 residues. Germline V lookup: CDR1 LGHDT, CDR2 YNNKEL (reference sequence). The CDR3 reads CASSQGAGQGYTF. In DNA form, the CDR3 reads TGTGCCAGCAGCCAAGGTGCAGGGCAAGGCTACACCTTC.

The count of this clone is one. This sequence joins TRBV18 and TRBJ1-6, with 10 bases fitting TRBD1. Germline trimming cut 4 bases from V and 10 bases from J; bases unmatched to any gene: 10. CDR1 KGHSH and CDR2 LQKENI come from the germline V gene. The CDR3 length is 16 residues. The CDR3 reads CASSQRQGANRSPLHF. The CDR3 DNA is TGTGCCAGCTCACAACGACAGGGGGCGAATCGATCACCCCTCCACTTT. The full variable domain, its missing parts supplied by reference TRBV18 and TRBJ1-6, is NAGVMQNPRHLVRRRGQEARLRCSPMKGHSHVYWYRQLPEEGLKFMVYLQKENIIDESGMPKERFSAEFPKEGPSILRIQQVVRGDSAAYFCASSQRQGANRSPLHFGNGTRLTVT.

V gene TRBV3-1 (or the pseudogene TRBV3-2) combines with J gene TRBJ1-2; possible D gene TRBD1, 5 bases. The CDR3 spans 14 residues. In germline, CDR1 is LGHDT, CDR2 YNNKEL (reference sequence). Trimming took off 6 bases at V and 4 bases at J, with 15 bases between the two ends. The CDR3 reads CASSRTPHGYGYTF. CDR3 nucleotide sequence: TGTGCCAGCAGTCGGACACCACACGGCTATGGCTACACCTTC.

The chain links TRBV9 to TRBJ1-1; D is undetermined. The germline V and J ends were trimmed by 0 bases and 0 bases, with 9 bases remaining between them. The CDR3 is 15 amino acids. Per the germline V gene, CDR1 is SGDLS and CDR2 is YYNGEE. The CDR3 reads CASSVDPVLNTEAFF. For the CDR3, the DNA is TGTGCCAGCAGCGTAGATCCAGTTTTGAACACTGAAGCTTTCTTT.

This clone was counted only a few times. The CDR3 sequence: CASSLYLNTEAFF. CDR3 nucleotides: TGTGCCAGCAGTTTATATCTTAACACTGAAGCTTTCTTT. This chain uses TRBV28 with TRBJ1-1; no clear D gene. Trimming pared 1 base from V and 2 bases from J, leaving 5 bases between. Germline CDR1 reads MDHEN; CDR2 reads SYDVKM. This CDR3 spans 13 amino acids. Full variable domain (remainder filled in from reference TRBV28 and TRBJ1-1): DVKVTQSSRYLVKRTGEKVFLECVQDMDHENMFWYRQDPGLGLRLIYFSYDVKMKEKGDIPEGYSVSREKKERFSLILESASTNQTSMYLCASSLYLNTEAFFGQGTRLTVV.